Listed below are T cell receptor beta chains from one sample, sequenced in a study of shared clonotypes between healthy human individuals. The protocol was immunoSEQ multiplex PCR, while the TCRdb copy is restricted to in-frame clones and leaves out a portion. This table has some 2.3 million clones, 93% appearing once. Input material: naive CD4+ T cells from PBMCs. These receptors came from a man aged 18 to 29 in good health. Some clones in this sample may be carry-over from other donors' samples. The CDR3 runs from the conserved cysteine through the conserved F or W. D genes are given only for firm matches. Clone sizes are given selectively: once, few, many, or a class where the clone is expanded.

abundance,j_gene,d_gene,v_gene,CDR3nt,CDR3aa
-,TRBJ1-5,TRBD1,TRBV28,TGTGCCAGCAGTTTAAGACAGGGGGGCCTCAATCAGCCCCAGCATTTT,CASSLRQGGLNQPQHF
-,TRBJ2-5,-,TRBV2,TGTGCCAGCAGCTTCCGGGACGGAGAGACCCAGTACTTC,CASSFRDGETQYF
-,TRBJ1-5,-,TRBV29-1,TGCAGCGCCGGACAGAGGGATCAGCCCCAGCATTTT,CSAGQRDQPQHF
-,TRBJ1-2,TRBD1,TRBV2,TGTGCCAGCAGTGAAGCGCTCGACAGGGTCTTC,CASSEALDRVF
-,TRBJ2-7,-,TRBV4-1,TGCGCCAGCAGCCAAGTCTCGCTACACACCTACGAGCAGTACTTC,CASSQVSLHTYEQYF
once,TRBJ2-3,-,TRBV30,TGTGCCTGGAGTGTAGAGGCTAGCGCTTACACAGATACGCAGTATTTT,CAWSVEASAYTDTQYF
-,TRBJ1-2,-,TRBV9,TGTGCCAGCAGCGTAGGCGAACGGATGGGCTATGGCTACACCTTC,CASSVGERMGYGYTF
-,TRBJ1-5,-,TRBV15,TGTGCCACCAGACTGGGGGGTCAGCCCCAGCATTTT,CATRLGGQPQHF
-,TRBJ2-3,-,TRBV9,TGTGCCAGCAGCGTAGCATTCGGGGGCCCAGATACGCAGTATTTT,CASSVAFGGPDTQYF
-,TRBJ2-5,-,TRBV29-1,TGCAGCGCCGACAGCTCTGAGAGGGAGACCCAGTACTTC,CSADSSERETQYF
once,TRBJ2-7,-,TRBV18,TGTGCCAGCTCCCTGGGACAAAACTCCTACGAGCAGTACTTC,CASSLGQNSYEQYF
once,TRBJ2-2,-,TRBV2,TGTGCCAGCACGTCAGGTGCCGGGGAGCTGTTTTTT,CASTSGAGELFF
-,TRBJ2-5,-,TRBV7-9,TGTGCCAGCAGCTGGGAAAGGGAGGCCCAGTACTTC,CASSWEREAQYF
-,TRBJ1-1,-,TRBV18,TGTGCCAGCTCAATCGGGACATCGAACACTGAAGCTTTCTTT,CASSIGTSNTEAFF
-,TRBJ2-3,-,TRBV7-9,TGTGCCAGCAGCTTACCGGGGCTGGGAGATACGCAGTATTTT,CASSLPGLGDTQYF
-,TRBJ2-2,-,TRBV9,TGTGCCAGCAGCGCCAGCACCCCCTCCGGGGAGCTGTTTTTT,CASSASTPSGELFF
-,TRBJ1-1,-,TRBV11-2,TGTGCCAGCAGCCCCTTAAGGGGGACGGCGGCTTTCTTT,CASSPLRGTAAFF
-,TRBJ1-2,-,TRBV6-6,TGTGCCAGCCTGCGAGACTATGGCTACACCTTC,CASLRDYGYTF
-,TRBJ2-5,TRBD2,TRBV5-8,TGTGCCAGCAGCTTCGTTACTAGCGGGAGTCGTGTAGGTCAAGAGACCCAGTACTTC,CASSFVTSGSRVGQETQYF
-,TRBJ2-2,-,TRBV9,TGTGCCAGCAGCGGCCCGATAGGGACCGGGGAGCTGTTTTTT,CASSGPIGTGELFF
-,TRBJ1-1,-,TRBV7-3,TGTGCCAGCAGCTACGCGACCCCCGGGCGACTGAACACTGAAGCTTTCTTT,CASSYATPGRLNTEAFF
-,TRBJ1-2,-,TRBV7-2,TGTGCCAGCAGCTTAAAGTGGGGAGAAAGATACACCTTC,CASSLKWGERYTF
-,TRBJ2-7,-,TRBV6-5,TGTGCCAGCAGGTCTAGCGTAGACGAGCAGTACTTC,CASRSSVDEQYF
-,TRBJ1-5,-,TRBV10-3,TGTGCCATCAGTGAGAAGGCCCCGGGCAATCAGCCCCAGCATTTT,CAISEKAPGNQPQHF
once,TRBJ2-1,-,TRBV10-3,TGTGCCATCAGTGAGTCGGCTATCCCGACCTACAATGAGCAGTTCTTC,CAISESAIPTYNEQFF
once,TRBJ2-1,-,TRBV7-2,TGTGCCAGCAGCCTATATTACAATGAGCAGTTCTTC,CASSLYYNEQFF
-,TRBJ2-3,-,TRBV5-4,TGTGCCAGCAGCTTCGGGTTTTACACAGATACGCAGTATTTT,CASSFGFYTDTQYF
-,TRBJ2-3,TRBD1,TRBV7-3,TGTGCCAGCGGACAGACAGGGGGCGGTACAGATACGCAGTATTTT,CASGQTGGGTDTQYF
-,TRBJ1-4,-,TRBV28,TGTGCCAGCAGTCTAGACAGGCCCAAACTGTTTTTT,CASSLDRPKLFF
-,TRBJ2-3,-,TRBV19,TGTGCCAGTAGTACCTGGAAGGTGGGCACAGATACGCAGTATTTT,CASSTWKVGTDTQYF
-,TRBJ2-6,-,TRBV5-1,TGCGCCAGCAGCCCCTTGGTTGGGGCCAACGTCCTGACTTTC,CASSPLVGANVLTF
-,TRBJ2-2,TRBD2,TRBV9,TGTGCCAGCAGCGTCGCTGGGCCCACTAGCGGGAGGGCCGGGGTGTCAGACACCGGGGAGCTGTTTTTT,CASSVAGPTSGRAGVSDTGELFF
-,TRBJ2-7,-,TRBV11-1,TGTGCCAGCAGCGTAGGCTCCCGGGACCCACAAAGCTTC,CASSVGSRDPQSF
-,TRBJ2-3,-,TRBV7-3,TGTGCCAGCAGCTTAGGACCAGATACGCAGTATTTT,CASSLGPDTQYF
-,TRBJ1-2,TRBD1,TRBV7-3,TGTGCCAGCAGCCCCGGACAGGGGGGTTATGGCTACACCTTC,CASSPGQGGYGYTF
-,TRBJ2-5,-,TRBV7-3,TGTGCCAGCAGCTTAATGTACCAAGAGACCCAGTACTTC,CASSLMYQETQYF
-,TRBJ2-1,TRBD2,TRBV5-4,TGTGCCAGCCTCGCTCAGGGCCTAGCGGACAATGAGCAGTTCTTC,CASLAQGLADNEQFF
-,TRBJ2-1,TRBD2,TRBV18,TGTGCCAGCTCACCACCAAATACGGGACTAGCGGAAAAGCAGTTCTTC,CASSPPNTGLAEKQFF
-,TRBJ1-1,TRBD1,TRBV7-9,TGTGCCAGCAGCTTTGGGTCAGGGGGCAGGGACACTGAAGCTTTCTTT,CASSFGSGGRDTEAFF
-,TRBJ2-7,-,TRBV5-1,TGCGCCAGCTCCGGGACCATCTCCTACGAGCAGTACTTC,CASSGTISYEQYF
-,TRBJ2-7,-,TRBV11-2,TGTGCCAGCAGCGAGACTCCCATTTGGGGGAACGAGCAGTACTTC,CASSETPIWGNEQYF
-,TRBJ1-4,-,TRBV6-1,TGTGCCAGTGGGCAGCCTAATGAAAAACTGTTTTTT,CASGQPNEKLFF
-,TRBJ2-3,TRBD2,TRBV9,TGTGCCAGCAGCGAGAAACTAGCGTTTAATGCAGATACGCAGTATTTT,CASSEKLAFNADTQYF
-,TRBJ1-2,-,TRBV9,TGTGCCAGCAGCGGGCGTCGGGGAGGAGAGGAAGGCTACACCTTC,CASSGRRGGEEGYTF
-,TRBJ2-3,TRBD1,TRBV5-1,TGCGCCAGCAGCACCACAGGGGGCACAGATACGCAGTATTTT,CASSTTGGTDTQYF
-,TRBJ2-7,-,TRBV11-2,TGTGCCAGCAGCTTTAGCTGGGACCTAGAGCAGTACTTC,CASSFSWDLEQYF
-,TRBJ2-7,-,TRBV7-7,TGTGCCAGGGACTACGAGCAGTACTTC,CARDYEQYF
-,TRBJ1-2,-,TRBV28,TGTGCCAGCAGCACCGGGACTCTTGATGGCTACACCTTC,CASSTGTLDGYTF
once,TRBJ2-2,-,TRBV7-8,TGTGCCAGCAGCTTAGAACAGGCGGCGAACACCGGGGAGCTGTTTTTT,CASSLEQAANTGELFF
-,TRBJ2-5,-,TRBV5-1,TGCGCCAGCAGCTTCGGGTTCTCCGGGCAAGAGACCCAGTACTTC,CASSFGFSGQETQYF
-,TRBJ2-1,-,TRBV19,TGTGCCAGTAGTAAAAACAGGAGCCCCCTCTACAATGAGCAGTTCTTC,CASSKNRSPLYNEQFF
-,TRBJ2-7,-,TRBV5-1,TGCGCCAGCAGCTTGGTCGGGGAGTACGAGCAGTACTTC,CASSLVGEYEQYF
-,TRBJ1-1,-,TRBV9,TGTGCCAGCAGCGCCCAGGGGATGGGGAACACTGAAGCTTTCTTT,CASSAQGMGNTEAFF
-,TRBJ2-7,-,TRBV27,TGTGCCAGCAAAGCAGGTGCGGTACTATACGAGCAGTACTTC,CASKAGAVLYEQYF
-,TRBJ1-5,-,TRBV5-1,TGCGCCAGCAGCTTGGGGGACGTTGCTGATCAGCCCCAGCATTTT,CASSLGDVADQPQHF
-,TRBJ2-2,TRBD1,TRBV2,TGTGCCAGCAGAGCCAGGACAGGGGACACCGGGGAGCTGTTTTTT,CASRARTGDTGELFF
once,TRBJ1-2,-,TRBV2,TGTGCCAGCAGTCCACGGACCGCCGGCGTGGCTGGCTACACCTTC,CASSPRTAGVAGYTF